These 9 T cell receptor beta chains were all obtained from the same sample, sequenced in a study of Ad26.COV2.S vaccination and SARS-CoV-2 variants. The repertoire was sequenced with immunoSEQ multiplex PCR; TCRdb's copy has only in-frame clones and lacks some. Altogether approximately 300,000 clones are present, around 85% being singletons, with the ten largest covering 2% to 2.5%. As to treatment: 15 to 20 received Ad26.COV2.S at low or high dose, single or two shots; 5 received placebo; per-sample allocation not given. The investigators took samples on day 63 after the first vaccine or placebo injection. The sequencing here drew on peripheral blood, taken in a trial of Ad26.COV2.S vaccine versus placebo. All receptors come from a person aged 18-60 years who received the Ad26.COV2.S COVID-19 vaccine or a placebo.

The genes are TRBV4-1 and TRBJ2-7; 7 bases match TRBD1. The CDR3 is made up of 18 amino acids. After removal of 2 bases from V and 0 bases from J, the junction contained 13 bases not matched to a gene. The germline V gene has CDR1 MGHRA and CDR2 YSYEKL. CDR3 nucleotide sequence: TGCGCCAGCAGCCAACCTCACCTACACAGGGGTCCCTCCTACGAGCAGTACTTC. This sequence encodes CASSQPHLHRGPSYEQYF.

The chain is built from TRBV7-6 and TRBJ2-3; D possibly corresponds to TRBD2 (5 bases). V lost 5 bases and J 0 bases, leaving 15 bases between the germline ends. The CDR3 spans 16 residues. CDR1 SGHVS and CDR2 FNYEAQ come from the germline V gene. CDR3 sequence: CASSPREGISTDTQYF. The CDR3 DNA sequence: TGTGCCAGCAGCCCCAGAGAGGGAATTAGCACAGATACGCAGTATTTT. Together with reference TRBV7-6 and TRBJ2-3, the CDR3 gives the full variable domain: GAGVSQSPRYKVTKRGQDVALRCDPISGHVSLYWYRQALGQGPEFLTYFNYEAQQDKSGLPNDRFSAERPEGSISTLTIQRTEQRDSAMYRCASSPREGISTDTQYFGPGTRLTVL.

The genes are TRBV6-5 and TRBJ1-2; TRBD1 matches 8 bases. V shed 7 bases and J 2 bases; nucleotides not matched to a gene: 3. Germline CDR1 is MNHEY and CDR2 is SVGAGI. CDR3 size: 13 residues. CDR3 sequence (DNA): TGTGCCAGCAAGGGACAGGAAAACTATGGCTACACCTTC. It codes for CASKGQENYGYTF.

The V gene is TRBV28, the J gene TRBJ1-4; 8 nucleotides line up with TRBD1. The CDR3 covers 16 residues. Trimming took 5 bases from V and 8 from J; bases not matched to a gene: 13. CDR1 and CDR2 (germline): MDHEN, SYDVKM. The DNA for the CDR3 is TGTGCCAGCAGTAAGGGTTCAGGGGGCGCTTCCGAAAAACTGTTTTTT. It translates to CASSKGSGGASEKLFF.

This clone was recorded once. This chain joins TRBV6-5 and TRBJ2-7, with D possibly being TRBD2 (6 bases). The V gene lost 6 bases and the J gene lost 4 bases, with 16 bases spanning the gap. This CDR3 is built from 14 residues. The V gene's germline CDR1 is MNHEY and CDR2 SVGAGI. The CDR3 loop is CASSPRGGQYEQYF. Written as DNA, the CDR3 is TGTGCCAGCAGCCCCCGGGGAGGCCAGTACGAGCAGTACTTC.

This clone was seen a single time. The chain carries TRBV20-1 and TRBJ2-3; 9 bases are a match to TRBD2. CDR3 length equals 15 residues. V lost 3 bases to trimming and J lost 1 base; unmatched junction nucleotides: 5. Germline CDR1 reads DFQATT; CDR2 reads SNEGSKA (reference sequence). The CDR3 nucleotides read TGCAGTGCTAGTGGGCGGGGGGGCGGCACAGATACGCAGTATTTT. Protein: CSASGRGGGTDTQYF.

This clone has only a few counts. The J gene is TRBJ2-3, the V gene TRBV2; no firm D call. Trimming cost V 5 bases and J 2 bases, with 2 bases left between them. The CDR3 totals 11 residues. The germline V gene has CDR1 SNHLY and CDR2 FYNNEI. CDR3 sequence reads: CASSNTDTQYF. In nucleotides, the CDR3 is TGTGCCAGCAGTAACACAGATACGCAGTATTTT.

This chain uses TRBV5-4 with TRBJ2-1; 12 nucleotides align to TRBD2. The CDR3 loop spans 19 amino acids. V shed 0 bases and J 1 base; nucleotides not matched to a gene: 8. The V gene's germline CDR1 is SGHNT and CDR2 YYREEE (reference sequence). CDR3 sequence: CASSLAPQTSGRSYNEQFF. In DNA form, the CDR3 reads TGTGCCAGCAGCTTGGCCCCACAGACTAGCGGGAGATCCTACAATGAGCAGTTCTTC.

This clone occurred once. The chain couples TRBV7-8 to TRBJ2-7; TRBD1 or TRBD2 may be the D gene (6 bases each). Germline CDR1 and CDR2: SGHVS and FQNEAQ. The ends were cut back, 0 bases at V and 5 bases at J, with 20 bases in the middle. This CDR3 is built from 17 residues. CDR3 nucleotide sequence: TGTGCCAGCAGCTTAGCGGGGGGCACGACACGACCCCACGAGCAGTACTTC. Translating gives CASSLAGGTTRPHEQYF. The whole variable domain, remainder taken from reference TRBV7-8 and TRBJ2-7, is GAGVSQSPRYKVAKRGQDVALRCDPISGHVSLFWYQQALGQGPEFLTYFQNEAQLDKSGLPSDRFFAERPEGSVSTLKIQRTQQEDSAVYLCASSLAGGTTRPHEQYFGPGTRLTVT.